A single sample is the source of the 25 T cell receptor beta chains below, sequenced in a study of cytomegalovirus exposure and HLA in healthy donors. PCR was performed using 60 Vbeta and 13 Jbeta primers. TCRdb's copy holds only in-frame clones and misses some; the assay was immunoSEQ multiplex PCR. The data contain under 200,000 clones, roughly 70% of them singletons. Specimen: PBMCs. These receptors originate from a woman in her twenties or thirties in good health and CMV-seronegative.

CDR3 loop: CASSQEENQPQHF. The DNA of the CDR3 is TGTGCCAGCAGCCAAGAAGAGAATCAGCCCCAGCATTTT. This sequence joins TRBV4-2 and TRBJ1-5; no clear D gene. From germline, CDR1 is LGHNA and CDR2 YNFKEQ. V lost 0 bases and J lost 4, with 4 bases in between. This CDR3 is built from 13 residues.

This clone was picked up one time. V is TRBV28 and J is TRBJ1-2, with 7 bases identical to TRBD1. Trimming removed 5 bases from V and 3 bases from J; junction bases left unmatched: 3. This CDR3 contains 13 residues. Looked up from germline, CDR1 is MDHEN and CDR2 is SYDVKM. CDR3 in amino acids: CASSIDRDYGYTF. The CDR3 DNA is TGTGCCAGCAGTATCGACAGGGACTATGGCTACACCTTC.

The chain recombines TRBV28 with TRBJ1-1, with no clear D. CDR1 MDHEN and CDR2 SYDVKM come from the germline V gene. Trimming removed 7 bases from V and 5 bases from J, with 11 bases in between. The CDR3 totals 12 residues. CDR3 amino acids: CASTVPGTEAFF. Here the CDR3 DNA reads TGTGCCAGCACCGTTCCAGGAACTGAAGCTTTCTTT.

This clone showed up just once. CDR3 in DNA: TGTGCCAGCAGTTTCCTAGCGGTGCAAGAGACCCAGTACTTC. It is translated as CASSFLAVQETQYF. The V call is TRBV28, the J call TRBJ2-5; 7 positions match TRBD2. The germline V gene encodes CDR1 MDHEN and CDR2 SYDVKM. The ends lost 3 bases at V and 2 bases at J; junction bases unmatched: 3. CDR3 length equals 14 residues.

V and J are TRBV5-4 and TRBJ2-5; 11 nucleotides align to TRBD1. The CDR3 runs to 15 residues. CDR1 SGHNT and CDR2 YYREEE come from the germline V gene (reference sequence). V dropped 5 bases and J dropped 5; count of bases not matched to a gene: 8. CDR3 amino acids: CASSYGTGGRETQYF. The CDR3 nucleotides are TGTGCCAGCAGTTACGGGACAGGGGGTAGGGAGACCCAGTACTTC.

This clone was detected only a few times. The chain has TRBV7-9 and TRBJ2-6, with TRBD1 identical over 8 bases. The CDR3 runs to 15 residues. Per the germline V gene, CDR1 is SEHNR and CDR2 is FQNEAQ (reference sequence). The CDR3 DNA reads as TGTGCGGTTGGACAGGGACCTTCTGGGGCCAACGTCCTGACTTTC. It yields the protein CAVGQGPSGANVLTF.

This CDR3 reads CAISEIGLNTGELFF. CDR3 nucleotides: TGTGCCATCAGTGAGATCGGGTTAAACACCGGGGAGCTGTTTTTT. The gene calls are TRBV10-3 and TRBJ2-2, with D unresolved. The CDR3 spans 15 residues. V shed 2 bases and J shed 2 bases, with 9 bases lying between them. From germline, CDR1 is ENHRY and CDR2 SYGVKD.

This rearrangement joins TRBV7-2 to TRBJ2-7; the D gene is possibly TRBD2 (5 bases). CDR3 length: 13 residues. CDR1 and CDR2 (germline): SGHTA, FQGNSA. Trimming took off 5 bases at V and 5 bases at J, with 13 bases between the two ends. In DNA form, the CDR3 reads TGTGCCAGCAGCCCTCAAAGGGAGCACGAGCAGTACTTC. Translating gives CASSPQREHEQYF.

The V and J genes are TRBV7-2 and TRBJ2-1, with TRBD2 as a possible D gene (6 bases). The germline V and J ends were trimmed by 4 bases and 4 bases, with 17 bases remaining between them. The CDR3 is 16 amino acids. The germline CDR1 and CDR2 sequences are SGHTA and FQGNSA. This chain's CDR3 is CASSSPVRGTYNEQFF. The CDR3 bases are TGTGCCAGCAGCTCCCCGGTGCGCGGGACGTACAATGAGCAGTTCTTC.

This clone has only a few counts. The chain employs TRBV19 and TRBJ2-3; D possibly corresponds to TRBD2 (7 bases). V was pared by 7 bases and J by 6 bases, with 20 bases between. Germline CDR1 LNHDA, CDR2 SQIVND (reference sequence). This CDR3 comprises 15 residues. This chain's CDR3 is CASTPQAGALDTQYF. CDR3 DNA: TGTGCCAGTACCCCCCAGGCGGGGGCATTGGATACGCAGTATTTT.

There are a few counts of this clone. The genes are TRBV7-3 and TRBJ2-7, with 7 bases that match TRBD2. This CDR3 is built from 14 residues. Germline CDR1 SGHTA, CDR2 FQGTGA. The V and J ends lost 5 bases and 0 bases, in that order; junction bases with no gene match: 4. The CDR3 DNA reads as TGTGCCAGCAGCCCTACTAGCGACTCCTACGAGCAGTACTTC. This sequence encodes CASSPTSDSYEQYF.

The rearrangement uses TRBV6-1 and TRBJ2-5; 8 nucleotides agree with TRBD1. The end of the DNA is better explained by TRBJ2-7, so the J call may be wrong. This CDR3 is 15 amino acids long. Looked up from germline, CDR1 is MNHNS and CDR2 is SASEGT. The CDR3 sequence: CASSDSWTGRREQYF. The CDR3 DNA reads as TGTGCCAGCAGTGATTCTTGGACAGGGAGGCGCGAGCAGTACTTC.

This clone was counted between two and nine times. The rearrangement links TRBV6-1 to TRBJ2-7, with TRBD1 matching over 10 bases. Per the germline V gene, CDR1 is MNHNS and CDR2 is SASEGT. The CDR3 is 14 residues long. Trimming took 6 bases from V and 5 from J; bases not matched to a gene: 7. The CDR3 region is CASRPGTGADEQYF. In DNA form, the CDR3 reads TGTGCCAGCAGACCCGGGACAGGGGCCGACGAGCAGTACTTC.

The chain links TRBV7-9 to TRBJ1-4; D may be TRBD1 (6 bases). V was pared by 4 bases and J by 2 bases, with 11 bases between. Germline assignment: CDR1 SEHNR and CDR2 FQNEAQ (reference sequence). There are 15 residues in the CDR3. The CDR3 bases are TGTGCCAGCAGCTACACAGGGAGCACTAATGAAAAACTGTTTTTT. This sequence encodes CASSYTGSTNEKLFF.

The chain employs TRBV19 and TRBJ1-3; D is unclear. Germline lookup yields CDR1 LNHDA and CDR2 SQIVND (reference sequence). Trimming removed 5 bases from V and 3 bases from J, with 8 bases in between. The CDR3 has 13 amino acids. CDR3 amino acids: CASSEQIGNTIYF. CDR3 nucleotides: TGTGCCAGTAGTGAACAAATTGGAAACACCATATATTTT.

This clone was seen a single time. The V gene is TRBV19, the J gene TRBJ2-7; tentative D call: TRBD1 (6 bases). From germline, CDR1 is LNHDA and CDR2 SQIVND (reference sequence). The CDR3 has 15 amino acids. The V end was cut by 5 bases, the J end by 2 bases, with 16 bases between. The chain's CDR3 is CASSFWAGEAYEQYF. CDR3 DNA: TGTGCCAGTAGTTTTTGGGCAGGGGAAGCCTACGAGCAGTACTTC.

The chain employs TRBV2 and TRBJ1-1; tentative D call: TRBD1 (5 bases). The germline CDR1 and CDR2 sequences are SNHLY and FYNNEI. The CDR3 spans 12 residues. V was cut by 3 bases and J by 11 bases, with 13 bases left in between. This CDR3 is CASSEGGLKAFF. CDR3 nucleotide sequence: TGTGCCAGCAGTGAGGGGGGGTTGAAGGCTTTCTTT.

V usage is TRBV7-9 and J usage is TRBJ2-7, with D tentatively TRBD1 (6 bases). The CDR3 has 14 amino acids. With 5 bases removed from V and 2 bases from J, the gap between germline ends came to 13 bases. Looked up from germline, CDR1 is SEHNR and CDR2 is FQNEAQ (reference sequence). CDR3 bases: TGTGCCAGCAGCCCAGGGGCACACCCCTACGAGCAGTACTTC. Amino acids: CASSPGAHPYEQYF.

The V call is TRBV2, the J call TRBJ2-1, with TRBD1 matching over 11 bases. Unmatched junction bases numbered 1, after V lost 5 bases and J lost 10 bases. The length of the CDR3 is 12 residues. Germline values: CDR1 SNHLY, CDR2 FYNNEI. Here the CDR3 reads CASSRTGGEQFF. DNA of the CDR3: TGTGCCAGCAGTAGGACAGGGGGCGAGCAGTTCTTC.

The genes are TRBV19 and TRBJ1-2, with 7 bases matching TRBD1. The CDR3 is made up of 14 amino acids. Germline CDR1 LNHDA, CDR2 SQIVND (reference sequence). After removal of 5 bases from V and 8 bases from J, the junction contained 11 bases not matched to a gene. The CDR3 sequence: CASSPWTGNLGYTF. The CDR3 bases are TGTGCCAGTAGTCCCTGGACAGGAAACCTGGGCTACACCTTC.

In the case of this clone: The germline gene is not matched at one end of the junction; a read error may be the cause. The chain employs TRBV7-7 and TRBJ2-2, with 11 nucleotides matching TRBD2. There are 15 residues in the CDR3. Germline CDR1 and CDR2: SSHAT and FNYEAQ (reference sequence). CDR3 residues: CASSFLAGGPGELFF. CDR3 sequence (DNA): TGTGCTAGCAGCTTCCTAGCGGGAGGACCCGGGGAGCTGTTTTTT.

CDR3 nucleotide sequence: TGCAGCGTTGATGAGCGGGTCGGGGCAGGGTATATCTACGAGCAGTACTTC. Protein: CSVDERVGAGYIYEQYF. The chain is built from TRBV29-1 and TRBJ2-7; perhaps TRBD2 as D (6 bases). Germline V gene sequence: CDR1 SQVTM, CDR2 ANQGSEA. The length of the CDR3 is 17 residues. V lost 3 bases and J lost 3, with 24 bases in between.

The gene calls are TRBV19 and TRBJ1-2, with D unclear. V was shortened by 5 bases and J by 3 bases, with 7 bases between the two germline ends. The CDR3 runs to 12 residues. Per germline, CDR1 LNHDA and CDR2 SQIVND (reference sequence). CDR3 nucleotide sequence: TGTGCCAGTAGTCAGGAATACTATGGCTACACCTTC. Amino acid sequence: CASSQEYYGYTF.

This sequence joins TRBV28 and TRBJ2-7, with 8 bases aligning to TRBD1. Per the germline V gene, CDR1 is MDHEN and CDR2 is SYDVKM. Trimming removed 6 bases from V and 0 bases from J; junction bases left unmatched: 7. The CDR3 contains 15 residues. In DNA form, the CDR3 reads TGTGCCAGCAGCCCAGGGGGCGAGGTCTCCTACGAGCAGTACTTC. Protein: CASSPGGEVSYEQYF. Together with reference TRBV28 and TRBJ2-7, the CDR3 gives the full variable domain: DVKVTQSSRYLVKRTGEKVFLECVQDMDHENMFWYRQDPGLGLRLIYFSYDVKMKEKGDIPEGYSVSREKKERFSLILESASTNQTSMYLCASSPGGEVSYEQYFGPGTRLTVT.

The J gene is TRBJ2-7, the V gene TRBV11-2; TRBD2 matches at 8 bases. After removal of 5 bases from V and 3 bases from J, the junction contained 12 bases not matched to a gene. Germline values: CDR1 SGHAT, CDR2 FQNNGV. The CDR3 contains 16 residues. CDR3 in DNA: TGTGCCAGCAGCCCCTTAGCCCCAGCGGGAGACTACGAGCAGTACTTC. Residues: CASSPLAPAGDYEQYF.